A single TCR beta chain is shown here with its context. V lost 1 base to trimming and J lost 3 bases; unmatched junction nucleotides: 5. This CDR3 has 16 residues. Germline V gene lookup returns CDR1 SEHNR and CDR2 FQNEAQ (reference sequence). This sample is drawn from a study of radiotherapy plus CTLA-4 blockade in lung cancer. Libraries were prepared by immunoSEQ multiplex PCR; TCRdb keeps only in-frame clonotypes and omits some of them. The sample records 55,000 to 65,000 clones, 76% being singletons. This clonotype was sampled from a human donor with non-small cell lung cancer who had a complete response to radiotherapy plus ipilimumab. The sample in question was peripheral blood, obtained from a patient treated with radiotherapy plus ipilimumab. The gene calls are TRBV7-9 and TRBJ1-5, with 8 bases fitting TRBD1. CDR3 DNA: TGTGCCAGCAGCTTAGACGGACAGGGTTTCAATCAGCCCCAGCATTTT. This codes for CASSLDGQGFNQPQHF.